These 10 T cell receptor beta chains were all obtained from the same sample, sequenced in a study of monozygotic twins with inflammatory bowel disease. TCRdb reprocessed the 5' RACE reads and reports one entry per CDR3 protein, with no DNA. Its table lists some 89,000 distinct CDR3 sequences. The sequencing sample was made of blood. The source of these receptors is a human donor with ulcerative colitis or Crohn's disease, or a healthy co-twin of an affected twin (not recorded which).

This rearrangement joins TRBV5-1 to TRBJ1-5; the D call from TCRdb, TRBD1, cannot be confirmed without DNA. CDR1 and CDR2 from the germline V gene are SGHRS and YFSETQ. This CDR3 region has 16 residues. This CDR3 is CASSPDPTGGNQPQHF.

The chain is built from TRBV6-5 and TRBJ1-2; TCRdb selects TRBD1, and the lack of DNA leaves this call unchecked. The CDR3 contains 16 residues. The germline V gene encodes CDR1 MNHEY and CDR2 SVGAGI. The CDR3: CASSYTRRQGIYGYTF.

The chain has TRBV23-1 and TRBJ1-6; with no DNA, the TCRdb D assignment of TRBD1 cannot be verified. TRBV23-1 is sorted into the ORF group, with uncertain function. This CDR3 comprises 14 residues. The CDR3 spells CASTTTGRVSPLHF.

The V and J genes are TRBV20-1 and TRBJ2-1. There are 14 residues in the CDR3. Germline CDR1 and CDR2: DFQATT and SNEGSKA (reference sequence). CDR3 sequence reads: CSARDLATYNEQFF.

This chain joins TRBV7-6 and TRBJ2-1; TCRdb reports TRBD2, a call that lacks DNA to check it against. This CDR3 contains 13 residues. CDR1 and CDR2 from the germline V gene are SGHVS and FNYEAQ. CDR3 amino acids: CASRAPPRNEQFF.

The CDR3 here is CASSLSRDRVTDTQYF. The J gene is TRBJ2-3, the V gene TRBV5-1; TCRdb's assignment of TRBD1 cannot be checked, as there is no DNA. Germline CDR1 is SGHRS and CDR2 is YFSETQ. This CDR3 spans 16 amino acids. The full variable domain, in which reference TRBV5-1 and TRBJ2-3 provide the parts outside the CDR3, is KAGVTQTPRYLIKTRGQQVTLSCSPISGHRSVSWYQQTPGQGLQFLFEYFSETQRNKGNFPGRFSGRQFSNSRSEMNVSTLELGDSALYLCASSLSRDRVTDTQYFGPGTRLTVL.

The rearrangement uses TRBV20-1 and TRBJ2-7; TCRdb names TRBD1, which stays unverified in the absence of DNA. Per germline, CDR1 DFQATT and CDR2 SNEGSKA (reference sequence). The CDR3 covers 15 residues. CDR3 protein: CSAPARDRAGNEQYF.

The chain combines TRBV20-1 with TRBJ2-6; the TCRdb D gene call, TRBD1, has no DNA to confirm it. CDR1 DFQATT and CDR2 SNEGSKA come from the germline V gene (reference sequence). This CDR3 spans 14 amino acids. The CDR3: CSASAGSGANVLTF.

The chain couples TRBV6-1 to TRBJ2-7; no DNA is available, so the TRBD2 call from TCRdb remains unchecked. The CDR3 contains 15 residues. CDR1 is MNHNS and CDR2 is SASEGT in the germline V gene. The CDR3 here is CASSETGTSAYEQYF.

The chain links TRBV24-1 to TRBJ2-3; TCRdb selects TRBD1, and the lack of DNA leaves this call unchecked. The CDR3 spans 17 residues. Germline V CDR1 and CDR2: KGHDR, SFDVKD. This CDR3 is CATSDPDRDPFTDTQYF.